This record covers a single T cell receptor (beta chain). The V end lost 3 bases, the J end lost 5 bases, and 19 bases lay between the germline ends. Germline CDR1 DFQATT, CDR2 SNEGSKA (reference sequence). The CDR3 contains 15 residues. These data originate in a study of T-cell reconstitution after alpha-beta-depleted transplantation in children. Unique molecular identifiers were incorporated into the prepared TCRbeta library. A single record per CDR3 protein comes from TCRdb applying MiXCR to the PCR reads. The table shows fewer than 400,000 distinct CDR3 sequences, with roughly 22% occurring only once.

This TCR came from a human donor who donated a stem cell graft to a child with acute myeloid leukemia. The sample in question was PBMCs from the stem cell graft donor, obtained from the stem cell graft. J is TRBJ2-5 and V is TRBV20-1, with D perhaps being TRBD1 or TRBD2 (5 bases each). The CDR3 DNA reads TGCAGTGCTAGTTGGGGGACGGTACTCCGGGAGACCCAGTACTTC. Its translation is CSASWGTVLRETQYF.